This TCR beta chain is drawn from a study of blood T cell repertoires in COVID-19. Whole-study context: The origin of the acute and convalescent COVID-19 samples was the United States, Italy and Spain. T cells, B-cell-depleted T cells, or PBMCs supplied cDNA or gDNA.

Original analysis: Amplification of reference gene primers was used by the study to estimate nucleated cell counts. Profiled with immunoSEQ multiplex PCR; TCRdb holds only in-frame clones, not every one. That table is the source of V, J and clone size, and D and trimming were worked out from the DNA. The data show about 50,000 clones, about three quarters seen once. This clone has a single count. This CDR3 comprises 14 residues. Germline CDR1 and CDR2: SGHTA and FQGNSA. J gave up 8 bases and V 5 bases, and 8 bases lay outside the gene matches. This rearrangement joins TRBV7-2 to TRBJ2-1; 8 bases are a match to TRBD2. Input material: peripheral blood. This receptor was taken from a man in his 70s with active or convalescent COVID-19. The CDR3 sequence: CASSQGLGADEQFF. CDR3 DNA: TGTGCCAGCAGCCAGGGACTAGGGGCGGATGAGCAGTTCTTC.